The sequence of this T cell receptor (beta chain) was determined in a study of blood T cell repertoires in COVID-19. In the study overall: Samples taken during acute and convalescent COVID-19 were collected in the United States, Italy and Spain. The analysed material was cDNA or gDNA that came from T cells, B-cell-depleted T cells, or PBMCs.

The germline CDR1 and CDR2 sequences are SGHDT and YYEEEE. Trimming left V 2 bases short and J 3 bases short, with 4 bases between. This CDR3 is 12 amino acids long. In the study's own analysis: For nucleated cells, counts were estimated from reference gene primer amplification. TCRdb's copy holds only in-frame clones and misses some; the assay was immunoSEQ multiplex PCR. The DNA gave D and trimming, while V, J and clone size come from that table. The table includes approximately 300,000 clones, roughly nine tenths detected once. This chain links TRBV5-6 with TRBJ2-3; no definite D call. The sequence derives from a man younger than 30 with active or convalescent COVID-19. Sequencing was performed on peripheral blood. The CDR3 nucleotides read TGTGCCAGCAGCTTCCTTACAGATACGCAGTATTTT. Residues: CASSFLTDTQYF. The variable domain in full, completed from reference TRBV5-6 and TRBJ2-3, reads DAGVTQSPTHLIKTRGQQVTLRCSPKSGHDTVSWYQQALGQGPQFIFQYYEEEERQRGNFPDRFSGHQFPNYSSELNVNALLLGDSALYLCASSFLTDTQYFGPGTRLTVL.